These T cell receptor beta chains were read from a single sample in a study of post-analysis software for immune sequencing data. A single record per CDR3 protein comes from TCRdb applying MiXCR to the PCR reads. This table has hundreds of thousands of distinct CDR3 sequences, about 53% appearing once. Sequencing was done on a sample of blood. These receptors all stem from a girl aged 10 to 17 with multiple sclerosis. Each CDR3 is given without its conserved first and last residue. The order of the fields is V gene, CDR3 protein.

>TRBV14
ASSQDMSSTTDTQY
>TRBV20-1
SARDAGSGRPASYNEQF
>TRBV10-3
AISEVREREETQY
>TRBV5-1
ASMGDRGYNEQF
>TRBV7-9
ASSLEQSGGYT
>TRBV7-9
ASSLNSQTYEQY
>TRBV7-6
ASRGGSMTGELF
>TRBV15
ATSREGGRDTQY
>TRBV2
AGGEDGGHRYGYT
>TRBV29-1
SVEVVLGEQY
>TRBV25-1
ASSETGGTYEQF
>TRBV6-1
ASSVEIGGAADTQY
>TRBV7-9
ASNLRRVGETQY
>TRBV20-1
SARDLHGLAGVKNIQY
>TRBV20-1
SARAGTAVSDEQY
>TRBV20-1
SAVRGGYEQY
>TRBV20-1
SARDDDEKLF
>TRBV6-1
ASSEEPGGAKNIQY
>TRBV12-5
ASGLGPDTQPQH
>TRBV6-5
ASSYSGEITDTQY
>TRBV29-1
SVGTGELF
>TRBV5-1
ASSFGAYYGYT
>TRBV5-1
ASSTSGRGGLTDTQY
>TRBV20-1
SARTGTNNHPQY
>TRBV10-2
ASSVNRDGYT
>TRBV29-1
SVRLAGSSYNEQF
>TRBV20-1
SASGRGNRGYQETQY
>TRBV11-2
ASKTWAGDYGYT
>TRBV7-9
ASSSGLAGSDTQY
>TRBV10-3
AISELLAGGGHEQY
>TRBV25-1
ASSEFGELQGEQY
>TRBV27
ASRLQGGPYEQY
>TRBV12-3/TRBV12-4
ASSFLDRVSEQF
>TRBV6-4
ASSDSVSGDTDTQY
>TRBV7-7
ASSPREGTDTQY
>TRBV3-1
ASSQTHEQY
>TRBV6-5
ASGGGALGGEPQH
>TRBV5-6
ASSLYGGSSGANVLT
>TRBV7-8
ASSPGRGLQLQETQY
>TRBV20-1
SARDSRPAGVVTDTQY
>TRBV12-3/TRBV12-4
ASSFLTEGQVGEKLF
>TRBV14
ASSQVVTGELNEQF
>TRBV29-1
SVEGRGLSTEAF
>TRBV14
ASSPRKGTDQETQY
>TRBV14
ASSHRAEVGETQY